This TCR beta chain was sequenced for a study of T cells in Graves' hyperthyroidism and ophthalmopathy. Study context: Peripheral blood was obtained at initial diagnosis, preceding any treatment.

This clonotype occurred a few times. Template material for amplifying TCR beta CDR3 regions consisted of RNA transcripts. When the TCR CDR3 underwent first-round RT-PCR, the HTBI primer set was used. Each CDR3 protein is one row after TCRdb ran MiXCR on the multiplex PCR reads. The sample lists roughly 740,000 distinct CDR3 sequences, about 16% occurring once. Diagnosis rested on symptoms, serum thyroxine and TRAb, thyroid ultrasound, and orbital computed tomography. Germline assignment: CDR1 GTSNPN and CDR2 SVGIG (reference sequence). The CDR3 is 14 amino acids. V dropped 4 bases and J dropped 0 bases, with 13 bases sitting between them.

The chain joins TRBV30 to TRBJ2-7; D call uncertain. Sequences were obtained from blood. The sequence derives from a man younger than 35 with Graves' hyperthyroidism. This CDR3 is CAWKLSASSYEQYF. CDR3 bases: TGTGCCTGGAAATTAAGTGCCAGCTCCTACGAGCAGTACTTC.